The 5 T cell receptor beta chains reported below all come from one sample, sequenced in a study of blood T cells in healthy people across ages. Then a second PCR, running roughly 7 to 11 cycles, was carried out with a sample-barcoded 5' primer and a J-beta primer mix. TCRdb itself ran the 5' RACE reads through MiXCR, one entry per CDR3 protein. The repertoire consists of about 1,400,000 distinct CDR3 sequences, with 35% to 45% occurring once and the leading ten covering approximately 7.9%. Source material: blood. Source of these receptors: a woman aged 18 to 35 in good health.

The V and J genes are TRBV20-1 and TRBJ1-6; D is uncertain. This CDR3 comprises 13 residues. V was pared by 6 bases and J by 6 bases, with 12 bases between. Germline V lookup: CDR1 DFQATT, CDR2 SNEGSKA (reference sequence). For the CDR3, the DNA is TGCAGTGCCGCAGTAAACCTTAATTCACCCCTCCACTTT. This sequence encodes CSAAVNLNSPLHF.

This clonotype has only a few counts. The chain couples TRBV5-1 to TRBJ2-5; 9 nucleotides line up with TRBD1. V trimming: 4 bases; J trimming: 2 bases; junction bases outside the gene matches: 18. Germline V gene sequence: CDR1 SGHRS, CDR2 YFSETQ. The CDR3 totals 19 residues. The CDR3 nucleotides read TGCGCCAGCAGCGTAGGGACAGGGTCAACATCGAGAAGGCAAGAGACCCAGTACTTC. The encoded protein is CASSVGTGSTSRRQETQYF.

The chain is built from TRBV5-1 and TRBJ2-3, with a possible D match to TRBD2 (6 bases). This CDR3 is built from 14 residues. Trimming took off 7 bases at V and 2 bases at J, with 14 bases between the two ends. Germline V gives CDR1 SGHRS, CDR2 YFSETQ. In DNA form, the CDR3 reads TGCGCCAGCGGGCCGGGACTTCTCACAGATACGCAGTATTTT. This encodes CASGPGLLTDTQYF.

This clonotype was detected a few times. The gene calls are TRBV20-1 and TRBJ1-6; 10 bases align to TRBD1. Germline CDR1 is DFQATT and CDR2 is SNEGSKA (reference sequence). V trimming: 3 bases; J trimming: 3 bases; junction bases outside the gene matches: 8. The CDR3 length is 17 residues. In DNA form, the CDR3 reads TGCAGTGCTAGTGAGTCGACAGGGGGCTTCTATAATTCACCCCTCCACTTT. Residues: CSASESTGGFYNSPLHF.

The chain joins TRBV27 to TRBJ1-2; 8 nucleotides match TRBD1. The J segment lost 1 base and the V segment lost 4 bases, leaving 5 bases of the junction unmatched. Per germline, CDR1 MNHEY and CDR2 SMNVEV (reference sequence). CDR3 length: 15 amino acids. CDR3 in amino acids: CASSSTGAINYGYTF. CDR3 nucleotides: TGTGCCAGCAGTTCGACAGGGGCGATTAACTATGGCTACACCTTC.